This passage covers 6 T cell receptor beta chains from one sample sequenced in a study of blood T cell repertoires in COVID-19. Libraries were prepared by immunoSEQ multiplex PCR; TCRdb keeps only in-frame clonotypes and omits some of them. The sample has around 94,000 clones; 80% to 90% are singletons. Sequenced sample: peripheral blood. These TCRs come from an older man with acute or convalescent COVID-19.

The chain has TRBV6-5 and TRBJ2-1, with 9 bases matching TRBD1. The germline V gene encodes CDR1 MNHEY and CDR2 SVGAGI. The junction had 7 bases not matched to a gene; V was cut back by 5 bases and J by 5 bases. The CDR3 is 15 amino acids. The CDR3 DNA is TGTGCCAGCAGTACAGGGGGCTTTACACACAATGAGCAGTTCTTC. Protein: CASSTGGFTHNEQFF.

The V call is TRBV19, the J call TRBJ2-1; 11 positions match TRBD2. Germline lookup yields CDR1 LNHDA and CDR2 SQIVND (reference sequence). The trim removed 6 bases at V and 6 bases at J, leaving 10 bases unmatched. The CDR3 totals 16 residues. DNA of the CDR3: TGTGCCAGTAGGATCGGGACTAGCGGAGTCGTCAATGAGCAGTTCTTC. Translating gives CASRIGTSGVVNEQFF. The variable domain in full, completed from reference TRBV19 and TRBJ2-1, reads DGGITQSPKYLFRKEGQNVTLSCEQNLNHDAMYWYRQDPGQGLRLIYYSQIVNDFQKGDIAEGYSVSREKKESFPLTVTSAQKNPTAFYLCASRIGTSGVVNEQFFGPGTRLTVL.

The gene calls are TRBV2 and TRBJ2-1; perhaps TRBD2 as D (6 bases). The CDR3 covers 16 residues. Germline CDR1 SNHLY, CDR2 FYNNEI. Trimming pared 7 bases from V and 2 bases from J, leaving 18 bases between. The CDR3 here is CASTAQGTPTYNEQFF. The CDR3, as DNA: TGTGCCAGCACCGCTCAAGGGACTCCCACCTACAATGAGCAGTTCTTC.

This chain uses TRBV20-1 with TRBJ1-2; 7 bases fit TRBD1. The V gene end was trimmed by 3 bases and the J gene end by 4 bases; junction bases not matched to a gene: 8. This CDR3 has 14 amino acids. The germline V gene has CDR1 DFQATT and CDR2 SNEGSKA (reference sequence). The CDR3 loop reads CSASQGGLSYGYTF. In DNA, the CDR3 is TGCAGTGCTAGTCAAGGGGGCCTTTCCTATGGCTACACCTTC.

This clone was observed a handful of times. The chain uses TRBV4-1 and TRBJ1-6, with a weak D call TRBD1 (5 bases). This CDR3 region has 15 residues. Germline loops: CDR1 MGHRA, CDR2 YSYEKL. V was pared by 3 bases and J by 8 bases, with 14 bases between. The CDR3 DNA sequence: TGCGCCAGCAGCCACAGCGGGGACGGCGATTCACCCCTCCACTTT. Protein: CASSHSGDGDSPLHF.

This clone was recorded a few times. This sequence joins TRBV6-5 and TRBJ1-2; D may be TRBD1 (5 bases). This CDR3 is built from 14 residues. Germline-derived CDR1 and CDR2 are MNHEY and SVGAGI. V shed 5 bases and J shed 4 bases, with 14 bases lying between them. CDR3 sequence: CASSPLDSSYGYTF. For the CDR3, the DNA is TGTGCCAGCAGTCCCCTAGACAGCTCCTATGGCTACACCTTC.